The 31 T cell receptor beta chains below all came from one sample that was sequenced in a study of T-cell memory formation after mild COVID-19. TCRdb re-called the 5' RACE reads with MiXCR, one entry per CDR3 protein. This sample has 500,000 to 550,000 distinct CDR3 sequences, with about a fifth found just once. The sequenced sample was PBMCs or a T cell subset sorted from them (not recorded which). These receptors originate from an adult woman who had mild COVID-19 (a few samples of this study predate the infection). Cell type and time point are not known.

This clonotype came up a few times. The V and J genes are TRBV15 and TRBJ1-1; D remains ambiguous. V was clipped by 0 bases and J by 5 bases, with 13 bases between them. CDR1 LNHNV and CDR2 YYDKDF come from the germline V gene (reference sequence). CDR3 length: 15 amino acids. CDR3 loop: CATSRDPAPGTEAFF. The CDR3, as DNA: TGTGCCACCAGCAGAGATCCCGCTCCGGGGACTGAAGCTTTCTTT.

This clonotype was recorded many times. The V call is TRBV3-1, the J call TRBJ2-7; 10 bases match TRBD1. Germline loops: CDR1 LGHDT, CDR2 YNNKEL (reference sequence). The V and J ends lost 4 bases and 3 bases, in that order; junction bases with no gene match: 3. This CDR3 is 14 amino acids long. The CDR3, as DNA: TGTGCCAGCAGCCCGGGGACAGGGGACTACGAGCAGTACTTC. This gives the protein CASSPGTGDYEQYF.

There are a few counts of this clonotype. The chain is built from TRBV5-1 and TRBJ2-7; 7 bases align to TRBD1. CDR1 and CDR2 (germline): SGHRS, YFSETQ. This CDR3 spans 14 amino acids. The J segment lost 7 bases and the V segment lost 4 bases, leaving 11 bases of the junction unmatched. CDR3 bases: TGCGCCAGCAGCATTTACCGACAGGGCGGGGAGCAGTACTTC. It is translated as CASSIYRQGGEQYF.

This chain joins TRBV29-1 and TRBJ2-1; D may correspond to TRBD1 or TRBD2 (6 bases each). The CDR3 consists of 16 residues. Germline CDR1 reads SQVTM; CDR2 reads ANQGSEA. V gave up 0 bases and J gave up 4 bases, with 16 bases separating them. DNA for the CDR3: TGCAGCGTTGAAGATTTAGGGGGGTTCCCATACAATGAGCAGTTCTTC. Residues: CSVEDLGGFPYNEQFF.

This clonotype was found a few times. V usage is TRBV24-1 and J usage is TRBJ2-2; no clear D gene. Trimming removed 2 bases at V and 1 base at J, with 4 bases between. The V gene's germline CDR1 is KGHDR and CDR2 SFDVKD. The CDR3 has 14 amino acids. The CDR3 sequence is CATSDYRNTGELFF. The CDR3 nucleotides read TGTGCCACCAGTGATTACAGGAACACCGGGGAGCTGTTTTTT.

This chain uses TRBV10-3 with TRBJ2-1; D possibly corresponds to TRBD2 (5 bases). Germline CDR1 is ENHRY and CDR2 is SYGVKD. This CDR3 spans 12 amino acids. Trimming stripped 9 bases from V and 7 bases from J, with 13 bases between. The CDR3 loop is CAIGDTGNEQFF. CDR3 nucleotide sequence: TGTGCCATTGGCGATACGGGGAATGAGCAGTTCTTC.

The chain recombines TRBV12-3 or TRBV12-4 with TRBJ2-3; no definite D call. The CDR3 contains 12 residues. Trimming left V 4 bases short and J 6 bases short, with 8 bases between. The CDR3 loop is CASSWLVDTQYF. CDR3 coding DNA: TGTGCCAGCAGTTGGTTAGTGGATACGCAGTATTTT.

The rearrangement uses TRBV20-1 and TRBJ2-5; 12 positions match TRBD2. Germline V gene lookup returns CDR1 DFQATT and CDR2 SNEGSKA (reference sequence). The CDR3 is 14 amino acids. V gave up 6 bases and J gave up 6 bases; unmatched junction bases: 8. In nucleotides, the CDR3 is TGCAGTGCCGCGACTAGCGGGAGAGGAAAGACCCAGTACTTC. Translated, it gives CSAATSGRGKTQYF.

The rearrangement uses TRBV24-1 and TRBJ2-7; TRBD1 matches at 8 bases. CDR1 and CDR2 (germline): KGHDR, SFDVKD. This CDR3 contains 15 residues. Trimming took 4 bases from V and 3 from J; bases not matched to a gene: 7. CDR3 protein: CATSDRTGSVYEQYF. In DNA form, the CDR3 reads TGTGCCACCAGTGACCGGACAGGGTCAGTCTACGAGCAGTACTTC.

Only a few counts were recorded for this clonotype. The genes are TRBV6-5 and TRBJ2-7; D possibly corresponds to TRBD2 (6 bases). Trimming took 5 bases from V and 0 from J, leaving 17 bases between them. The CDR3 runs 16 residues. The germline V gene has CDR1 MNHEY and CDR2 SVGAGI. This chain's CDR3 is CASSPWDSRISYEQYF. CDR3 in DNA: TGTGCCAGCAGTCCCTGGGACTCCCGTATCTCCTACGAGCAGTACTTC.

This clonotype has at least ten counts. This chain uses TRBV12-3 or TRBV12-4 with TRBJ2-1; D not resolved. The CDR3 extends over 12 amino acids. Trimming pared 7 bases from V and 5 bases from J, leaving 9 bases between. CDR3 coding DNA: TGTGCCAGCACGGCCCTCAACAATGAGCAGTTCTTC. Translating gives CASTALNNEQFF.

This clonotype came up many times. The genes are TRBV5-1 and TRBJ2-5, with 7 nucleotides matching TRBD2. After removal of 5 bases from V and 3 bases from J, the junction contained 7 bases not matched to a gene. The V gene's germline CDR1 is SGHRS and CDR2 YFSETQ. This CDR3 comprises 14 residues. This CDR3 reads CASSRDYLKETQYF. Written as DNA, the CDR3 is TGCGCCAGCAGTAGGGACTACCTTAAAGAGACCCAGTACTTC.

This clonotype was detected only a few times. The chain combines TRBV6-2 or TRBV6-3 with TRBJ1-1; D gene ambiguous. V gave up 2 bases and J gave up 5 bases, with 18 bases separating them. Germline V lookup: CDR1 MNHEY, CDR2 SVGEGT. The CDR3 sequence is 16 residues long. CDR3 loop: CASSYKLGSRQTEAFF. The CDR3 region has the DNA TGTGCCAGCAGTTACAAATTGGGCTCCCGCCAAACTGAAGCTTTCTTT.

This clonotype has ten or more counts. The CDR3, as DNA: TGTGCCAGCAGCTTTCTCGGACAGGGAGGCGATGAGCAGTTCTTC. This sequence encodes CASSFLGQGGDEQFF. The V call is TRBV7-3, the J call TRBJ2-1; 8 nucleotides match TRBD1. The CDR3 sequence is 15 residues long. Germline V gene lookup returns CDR1 SGHTA and CDR2 FQGTGA. V gave up 3 bases and J gave up 8 bases; unmatched junction bases: 9.

This chain uses TRBV30 with TRBJ2-7, with TRBD2 as a possible D gene (5 bases). Germline loops: CDR1 GTSNPN, CDR2 SVGIG (reference sequence). The CDR3 loop spans 14 amino acids. V was shortened by 1 base and J by 2 bases, with 12 bases between the two germline ends. Here the CDR3 DNA reads TGTGCCTGGAGTGGCCCAACGGAGGCCTACGAGCAGTACTTC. Amino acids: CAWSGPTEAYEQYF.

CDR3 coding DNA: TGTGCCATCAGTGAGTCTAGGGATCGGGTCACAGATACGCAGTATTTT. Its translation: CAISESRDRVTDTQYF. V is TRBV10-3 and J is TRBJ2-3; D not resolved. The CDR3 sequence is 16 residues long. Trimming cost V 0 bases and J 2 bases, with 12 bases left between them. In germline, CDR1 is ENHRY, CDR2 SYGVKD.

The rearrangement links TRBV19 to TRBJ1-1; D is possibly TRBD1 (5 bases). The CDR3 is 13 amino acids. The V end was cut by 8 bases, the J end by 5 bases, with 15 bases between. CDR1 LNHDA and CDR2 SQIVND come from the germline V gene (reference sequence). Here the CDR3 DNA reads TGTGCCAGTCGCGCGGGGGGGGTAACTGAAGCTTTCTTT. Protein product: CASRAGGVTEAFF. Combining the CDR3 with reference TRBV19 and TRBJ1-1 gives the whole variable domain DGGITQSPKYLFRKEGQNVTLSCEQNLNHDAMYWYRQDPGQGLRLIYYSQIVNDFQKGDIAEGYSVSREKKESFPLTVTSAQKNPTAFYLCASRAGGVTEAFFGQGTRLTVV.

V and J are TRBV6-5 and TRBJ2-7; D perhaps matches TRBD2 (6 bases). The CDR3 extends over 15 amino acids. V dropped 5 bases and J dropped 5 bases, with 19 bases sitting between them. The V gene's germline CDR1 is MNHEY and CDR2 SVGAGI. Here the CDR3 DNA reads TGTGCCAGCAGTAGCGCCGGGAGACCCCGGGACGAGCAGTACTTC. It translates to CASSSAGRPRDEQYF.

This chain uses TRBV4-1 with TRBJ1-5; perhaps TRBD1 as D (6 bases). The ends were cut back, 0 bases at V and 0 bases at J, with 6 bases in the middle. Per germline, CDR1 MGHRA and CDR2 YSYEKL. CDR3 length: 15 amino acids. The CDR3 DNA reads TGCGCCAGCAGCCAAGAGGACAGTAGCAATCAGCCCCAGCATTTT. Translation gives CASSQEDSSNQPQHF.

This clonotype was seen a handful of times. The gene calls are TRBV5-4 and TRBJ2-5; weak D call: TRBD2 (5 bases). V was pared by 4 bases and J by 4 bases, with 17 bases between. From germline, CDR1 is SGHNT and CDR2 YYREEE (reference sequence). The CDR3 covers 15 residues. The CDR3 here is CASSPSLQSGETQYF. CDR3 sequence (DNA): TGTGCCAGCAGCCCCAGCTTACAGAGCGGAGAGACCCAGTACTTC.

In this sample, this clonotype turned up a few times. This rearrangement joins TRBV11-1 to TRBJ1-1; 11 bases line up with TRBD1. From germline, CDR1 is SGHAT and CDR2 FQDESV (reference sequence). CDR3 length: 15 residues. V shed 5 bases, J shed 3 bases, and the junction held 5 bases outside the gene matches. The CDR3 bases are TGTGCCAGCAGCCCTGGGGACAGGGGGTACACTGAAGCTTTCTTT. Translated: CASSPGDRGYTEAFF.

The chain links TRBV21-1 to TRBJ2-7; the table's D call of TRBD1 was not tested on the DNA. TRBV21-1 is described as a pseudogene. The CDR3 is made up of 12 amino acids. The CDR3 DNA follows: TGTGCCAGCAGCAAGAAAGGGGACGAGCAGTACTTC. This gives the protein CASSKKGDEQYF.

This clonotype appeared a few times. The chain links TRBV7-8 to TRBJ2-2, with D perhaps matching TRBD2 (6 bases). The germline gives CDR1 SGHVS, CDR2 FQNEAQ. This CDR3 is 16 amino acids long. V was clipped by 1 base and J by 2 bases, with 11 bases between them. In nucleotides, the CDR3 is TGTGCCAGCAGCTTAGAGGCGGGGCTTAACACCGGGGAGCTGTTTTTT. This codes for CASSLEAGLNTGELFF.

In its sample, this clonotype was seen a few times. The V gene is TRBV7-9, the J gene TRBJ2-3, with D unclear. This CDR3 contains 16 residues. Germline V lookup: CDR1 SEHNR, CDR2 FQNEAQ (reference sequence). The ends were cut back, 4 bases at V and 0 bases at J, with 14 bases in the middle. CDR3 loop: CASSSAWKGSTDTQYF. The CDR3 nucleotides are TGTGCCAGCAGCTCGGCCTGGAAGGGTAGCACAGATACGCAGTATTTT.

The V call is TRBV18, the J call TRBJ1-2, with 12 bases that match TRBD1. Germline V gives CDR1 KGHSH, CDR2 LQKENI. The CDR3 totals 14 residues. V gave up 3 bases and J gave up 8 bases; unmatched junction bases: 4. The CDR3 DNA sequence: TGTGCCAGCTCACCGGGACAGGGGGCGGACGGCTACACCTTC. Its translation is CASSPGQGADGYTF.

The chain combines TRBV20-1 with TRBJ2-7; D is possibly TRBD1 (5 bases). Germline V gene data show CDR1 as DFQATT and CDR2 as SNEGSKA (reference sequence). The CDR3 length is 12 residues. V was cut by 6 bases and J by 6 bases, with 15 bases left in between. CDR3 nucleotides: TGCAGTGCCCTGGCCTGGGGCGGCGAGCAGTACTTC. Translating it yields CSALAWGGEQYF.

This clonotype was seen only once. V usage is TRBV14 and J usage is TRBJ2-1; D ambiguous. The germline V gene has CDR1 SGHDN and CDR2 FVKESK. Trimming cost V 4 bases and J 3 bases, with 10 bases left between them. CDR3 length: 14 amino acids. The CDR3 sequence is CASSPVWVYNEQFF. In DNA form, the CDR3 reads TGTGCCAGCAGCCCGGTATGGGTCTACAATGAGCAGTTCTTC.

V and J are TRBV10-3 and TRBJ2-7, with TRBD1 matching over 10 bases. CDR3 size: 14 residues. The V segment lost 1 base and the J segment 3 bases; nucleotides outside the gene matches: 0. CDR1 ENHRY and CDR2 SYGVKD come from the germline V gene. The CDR3 nucleotides are TGTGCCATCAGTGAGTGGGACAGGGGCTACGAGCAGTACTTC. Encoded protein: CAISEWDRGYEQYF.

This clonotype was counted many times. The rearrangement links TRBV7-9 to TRBJ2-4; 7 bases agree with TRBD1. The CDR3 is made up of 14 amino acids. Per the germline V gene, CDR1 is SEHNR and CDR2 is FQNEAQ (reference sequence). V trimming: 3 bases; J trimming: 13 bases; junction bases outside the gene matches: 12. CDR3 region: CASSFEGQAAWQYF. Here the CDR3 DNA reads TGTGCCAGCAGCTTCGAAGGACAGGCTGCTTGGCAGTACTTC.

The chain joins TRBV7-6 to TRBJ1-6, with a possible D match to TRBD1 (6 bases). The germline CDR1 and CDR2 sequences are SGHVS and FNYEAQ. The ends were cut back, 0 bases at V and 0 bases at J, with 9 bases in the middle. The CDR3 spans 17 residues. The chain's CDR3 is CASSLADSISYNSPLHF. CDR3 DNA: TGTGCCAGCAGCTTAGCGGACAGCATCTCCTATAATTCACCCCTCCACTTT.

The rearrangement uses TRBV24-1 and TRBJ1-5, with 7 bases aligning to TRBD1. Germline V gene sequence: CDR1 KGHDR, CDR2 SFDVKD. The junction had 10 bases not matched to a gene; V was cut back by 11 bases and J by 4 bases. The CDR3 spans 14 residues. The CDR3 nucleotides read TGTGCCATCTCACGGGCAGGGGGGAATCAGCCCCAGCATTTT. This codes for CAISRAGGNQPQHF.